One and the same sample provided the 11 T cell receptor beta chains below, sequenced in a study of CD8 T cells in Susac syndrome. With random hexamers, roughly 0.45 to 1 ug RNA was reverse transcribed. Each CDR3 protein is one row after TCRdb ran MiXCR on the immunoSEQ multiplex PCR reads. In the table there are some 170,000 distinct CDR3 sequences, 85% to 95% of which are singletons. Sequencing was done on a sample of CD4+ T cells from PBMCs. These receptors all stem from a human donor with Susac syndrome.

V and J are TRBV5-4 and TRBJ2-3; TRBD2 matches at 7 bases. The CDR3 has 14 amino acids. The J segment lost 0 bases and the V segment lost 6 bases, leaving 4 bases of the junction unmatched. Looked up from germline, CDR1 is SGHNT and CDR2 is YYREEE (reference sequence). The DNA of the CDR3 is TGTGCCAGCAAGCGGGACCCTAGCACAGATACGCAGTATTTT. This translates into CASKRDPSTDTQYF.

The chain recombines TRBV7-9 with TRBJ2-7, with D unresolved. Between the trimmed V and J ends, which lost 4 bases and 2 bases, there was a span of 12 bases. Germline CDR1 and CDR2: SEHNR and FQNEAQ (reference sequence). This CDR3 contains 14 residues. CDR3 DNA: TGTGCCAGCAGCTCCCCGGGTGAAGCCTACGAGCAGTACTTC. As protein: CASSSPGEAYEQYF.

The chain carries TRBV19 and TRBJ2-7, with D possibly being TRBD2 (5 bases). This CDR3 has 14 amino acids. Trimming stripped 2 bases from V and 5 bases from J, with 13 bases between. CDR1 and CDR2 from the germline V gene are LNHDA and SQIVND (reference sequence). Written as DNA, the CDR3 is TGTGCCAGTAGTATAAGCCAGAACGGGGACGAGCAGTACTTC. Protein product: CASSISQNGDEQYF. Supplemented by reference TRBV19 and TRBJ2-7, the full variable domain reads DGGITQSPKYLFRKEGQNVTLSCEQNLNHDAMYWYRQDPGQGLRLIYYSQIVNDFQKGDIAEGYSVSREKKESFPLTVTSAQKNPTAFYLCASSISQNGDEQYFGPGTRLTVT.

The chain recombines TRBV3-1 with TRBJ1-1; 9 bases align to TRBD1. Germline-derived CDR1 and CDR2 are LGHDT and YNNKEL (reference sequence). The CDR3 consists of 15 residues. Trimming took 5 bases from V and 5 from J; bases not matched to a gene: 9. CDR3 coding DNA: TGTGCCAGCAGCTCCCAACAGGGGGCGGGTACTGAAGCTTTCTTT. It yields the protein CASSSQQGAGTEAFF. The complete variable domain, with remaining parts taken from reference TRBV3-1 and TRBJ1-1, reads DTAVSQTPKYLVTQMGNDKSIKCEQNLGHDTMYWYKQDSKKFLKIMFSYNNKELIINETVPNRFSPKSPDKAHLNLHINSLELGDSAVYFCASSSQQGAGTEAFFGQGTRLTVV.

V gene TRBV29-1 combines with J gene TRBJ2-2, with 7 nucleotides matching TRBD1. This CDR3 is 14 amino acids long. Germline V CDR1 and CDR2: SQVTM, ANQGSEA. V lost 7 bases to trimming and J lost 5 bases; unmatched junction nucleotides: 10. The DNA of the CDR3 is TGCAGCGCTAAGACAGGGTTGAATACCGGGGAGCTGTTTTTT. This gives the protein CSAKTGLNTGELFF.

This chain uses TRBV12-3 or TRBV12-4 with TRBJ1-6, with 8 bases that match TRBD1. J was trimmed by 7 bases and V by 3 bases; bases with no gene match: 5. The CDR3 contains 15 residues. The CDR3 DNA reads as TGTGCCAGCAGTTTGGCAGGGGGCGGCAATTCACCCCTCCACTTT. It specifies CASSLAGGGNSPLHF.

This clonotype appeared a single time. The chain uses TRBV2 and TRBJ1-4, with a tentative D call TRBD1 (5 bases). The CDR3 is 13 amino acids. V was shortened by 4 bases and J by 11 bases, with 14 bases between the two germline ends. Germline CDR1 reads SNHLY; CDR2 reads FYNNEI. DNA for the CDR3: TGTGCCAGCAGTGCCGATCTTGGGGGGAAACTGTTTTTT. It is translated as CASSADLGGKLFF.

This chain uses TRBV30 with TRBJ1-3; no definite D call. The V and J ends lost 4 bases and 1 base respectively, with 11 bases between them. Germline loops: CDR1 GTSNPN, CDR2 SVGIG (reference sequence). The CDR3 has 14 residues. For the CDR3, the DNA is TGTGCCTGGAAGGGCAGCCGTTCTGGAAACACCATATATTTT. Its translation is CAWKGSRSGNTIYF.

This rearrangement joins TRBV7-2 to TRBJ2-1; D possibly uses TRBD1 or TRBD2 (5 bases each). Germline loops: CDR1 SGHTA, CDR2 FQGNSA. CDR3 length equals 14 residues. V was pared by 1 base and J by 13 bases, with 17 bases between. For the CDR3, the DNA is TGTGCCAGCAGCTTAGGAGGGGAGCTTTCCTACCAGTTCTTC. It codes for CASSLGGELSYQFF.

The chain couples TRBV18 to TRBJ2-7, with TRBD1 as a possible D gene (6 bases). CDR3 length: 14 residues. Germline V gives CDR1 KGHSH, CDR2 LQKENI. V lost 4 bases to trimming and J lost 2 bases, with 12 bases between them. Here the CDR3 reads CASSLSTGTYEQYF. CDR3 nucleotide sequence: TGTGCCAGCTCACTCTCGACAGGCACCTACGAGCAGTACTTC.

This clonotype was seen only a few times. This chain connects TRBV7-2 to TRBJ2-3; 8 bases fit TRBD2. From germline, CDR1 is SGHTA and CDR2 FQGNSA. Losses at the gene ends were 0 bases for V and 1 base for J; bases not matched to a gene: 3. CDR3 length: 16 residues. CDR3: CASSLAPSGRTDTQYF. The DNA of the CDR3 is TGTGCCAGCAGCTTAGCCCCTAGCGGGCGCACAGATACGCAGTATTTT.